A single sample gave rise to the 29 T cell receptor beta chains below, sequenced in a study of T cell responses to AZD1222 COVID-19 vaccine. Some clones are missing from TCRdb's copy, which holds only in-frame ones; the method was immunoSEQ multiplex PCR. The data contain about 81,000 clones, 70% to 90% of them singletons. The specimen was peripheral blood, collected 28 days after the second AZD1222 dose. These receptor sequences come from an adult who received the AZD1222 COVID-19 vaccine.

This clone is labeled medium-sized. The V call is TRBV4-3, the J call TRBJ1-1; no clear D. CDR3 length: 14 residues. Trimming stripped 4 bases from V and 1 base from J, with 10 bases between. Germline assignment: CDR1 LGHNA and CDR2 YSLEER. DNA for the CDR3: TGCGCCAGCAGCCCTTTTGCCCCGAACACTGAAGCTTTCTTT. Translating it yields CASSPFAPNTEAFF.

V and J are TRBV7-9 and TRBJ2-2, with TRBD2 matching over 13 bases. V gave up 1 base and J gave up 6 bases; unmatched junction bases: 5. Germline V gene data show CDR1 as SEHNR and CDR2 as FQNEAQ (reference sequence). This CDR3 has 17 residues. The CDR3 bases are TGTGCCAGCAGCTTAGATGTGACTAGCGGGAGGCCCGGGGAGCTGTTTTTT. This translates into CASSLDVTSGRPGELFF.

This sequence joins TRBV28 and TRBJ1-6; 9 nucleotides line up with TRBD1. The V gene end was trimmed by 6 bases and the J gene end by 6 bases; junction bases not matched to a gene: 6. Germline CDR1 reads MDHEN; CDR2 reads SYDVKM. This CDR3 has 15 amino acids. The CDR3 DNA is TGTGCCAGCAGACTACCGGGACAGGGTAATTCACCCCTCCACTTT. Amino acids: CASRLPGQGNSPLHF.

The rearrangement joins TRBV10-3 to TRBJ1-1; possible D gene TRBD1, 6 bases. This CDR3 is built from 14 residues. Germline-derived CDR1 and CDR2 are ENHRY and SYGVKD. Trimming removed 5 bases at V and 0 bases at J, with 10 bases between. The CDR3 bases are TGTGCCATCAGTCAAGACAGGTTGAACACTGAAGCTTTCTTT. Translated: CAISQDRLNTEAFF.

This rearrangement joins TRBV30 to TRBJ1-1; D unclear. V was trimmed by 5 bases and J by 5 bases, leaving 18 bases between them. The length of the CDR3 is 14 residues. Germline lookup yields CDR1 GTSNPN and CDR2 SVGIG (reference sequence). The CDR3: CAWSSTSPVTEAFF. In nucleotides, the CDR3 is TGTGCCTGGTCGTCAACAAGTCCTGTAACTGAAGCTTTCTTT.

This clone was recorded only once. This chain links TRBV29-1 with TRBJ2-3; TRBD2 matches at 10 bases. The CDR3 totals 15 residues. Germline V gene data show CDR1 as SQVTM and CDR2 as ANQGSEA. V dropped 7 bases and J dropped 1; count of bases not matched to a gene: 8. As DNA, the CDR3 is TGCAGCGGATTGGGACTAGCGTTGGGCACAGATACGCAGTATTTT. It translates to CSGLGLALGTDTQYF.

J is TRBJ1-1 and V is TRBV5-1; 11 nucleotides line up with TRBD1. V shed 4 bases and J 4 bases; nucleotides not matched to a gene: 15. Germline loops: CDR1 SGHRS, CDR2 YFSETQ. The CDR3 sequence is 18 residues long. For the CDR3, the DNA is TGCGCCAGCAGCGGACGCGGACAGGGGGCGAGGTTCGGCACTGAAGCTTTCTTT. Its translation: CASSGRGQGARFGTEAFF.

In this sample, this clone turned up a few times. The J gene is TRBJ2-2, the V gene TRBV6-6, with D unclear. Trimming stripped 0 bases from V and 6 bases from J, with 8 bases between. Germline values: CDR1 MNHNY, CDR2 SVGAGI (reference sequence). This CDR3 is built from 14 residues. DNA of the CDR3: TGTGCCAGCAGTTACTCCCGGTTGGCCGGGGAGCTGTTTTTT. It specifies CASSYSRLAGELFF.

CDR3 sequence (DNA): TGTGCCAGCAGCCAACCCCTGGACAGCCAGAGTAATTCACCCCTCCACTTT. It translates to CASSQPLDSQSNSPLHF. The genes are TRBV3-1 (or the pseudogene TRBV3-2) and TRBJ1-6; possible D gene TRBD1, 6 bases. Trimming left V 2 bases short and J 6 bases short, with 17 bases between. CDR3 size: 17 residues. CDR1 is LGHDT and CDR2 is YNNKEL in the germline V gene (reference sequence).

J is TRBJ2-1 and V is TRBV11-1; D possibly corresponds to TRBD2 (7 bases). The V and J ends lost 6 bases and 5 bases respectively, with 17 bases between them. The CDR3 contains 15 residues. CDR1 and CDR2 (germline): SGHAT, FQDESV (reference sequence). The CDR3 protein is CASRGALAAHNEQFF. CDR3 bases: TGTGCCAGCAGGGGGGCCCTAGCGGCTCACAATGAGCAGTTCTTC. Together with reference TRBV11-1 and TRBJ2-1, the CDR3 gives the full variable domain: EAEVAQSPRYKITEKSQAVAFWCDPISGHATLYWYRQILGQGPELLVQFQDESVVDDSQLPKDRFSAERLKGVDSTLKIQPAELGDSAMYLCASRGALAAHNEQFFGPGTRLTVL.

V usage is TRBV9 and J usage is TRBJ2-3; TRBD1 agrees at 11 bases. The CDR3 spans 17 residues. Trimming removed 1 base from V and 0 bases from J; junction bases left unmatched: 4. The V gene's germline CDR1 is SGDLS and CDR2 YYNGEE. CDR3 in DNA: TGTGCCAGCAGCGTACCGGACAGGGGGCCTAGCACAGATACGCAGTATTTT. Protein: CASSVPDRGPSTDTQYF.

The chain links TRBV5-1 to TRBJ1-6; unclear D gene. The CDR3 sequence is 16 residues long. The V gene's germline CDR1 is SGHRS and CDR2 YFSETQ. V was clipped by 0 bases and J by 0 bases, with 7 bases between them. The CDR3 DNA reads TGCGCCAGCAGCTTGGACGTTGGCTCCTATAATTCACCCCTCCACTTT. Its translation: CASSLDVGSYNSPLHF.

J is TRBJ1-6 and V is TRBV7-6, with D perhaps matching TRBD1 (5 bases). In germline, CDR1 is SGHVS, CDR2 FNYEAQ. The ends were cut back, 5 bases at V and 8 bases at J, with 19 bases in the middle. The CDR3 is 16 amino acids. The CDR3 sequence: CASSVRASGGDSPLHF. CDR3 sequence (DNA): TGTGCCAGCAGCGTCCGAGCGTCTGGGGGTGATTCACCCCTCCACTTT.

The chain is built from TRBV6-1 and TRBJ2-1, with TRBD2 matching 11 bases. CDR3 length equals 13 residues. Losses at the gene ends were 2 bases for V and 13 bases for J; bases not matched to a gene: 4. Germline values: CDR1 MNHNS, CDR2 SASEGT. CDR3 DNA sequence: TGTGCCAGCAGTGAAACGGGACTAGCGGATCAGTTCTTC. It yields the protein CASSETGLADQFF.

This clone has just one count. J is TRBJ2-7 and V is TRBV7-2, with TRBD2 matching 10 bases. This CDR3 is built from 17 residues. The germline V gene has CDR1 SGHTA and CDR2 FQGNSA. V lost 2 bases to trimming and J lost 5 bases; unmatched junction nucleotides: 12. CDR3 region: CASSLSSLASGSHEQYF. The CDR3 region has the DNA TGTGCCAGCAGCTTATCCTCCTTGGCTAGCGGGAGTCACGAGCAGTACTTC.

This chain uses TRBV12-3 or TRBV12-4 with TRBJ2-3; D is unclear. The CDR3 loop spans 12 amino acids. Trimming took 6 bases from V and 6 from J, leaving 10 bases between them. In nucleotides, the CDR3 is TGTGCCAGCAGCCCATCCCGGGATACGCAGTATTTT. Amino acids: CASSPSRDTQYF.

The chain couples TRBV7-8 to TRBJ1-4; 10 bases map to TRBD1. With V trimmed by 5 bases and J by 8 bases, 17 bases remained unmatched. Per germline, CDR1 SGHVS and CDR2 FQNEAQ. CDR3 length: 18 amino acids. The CDR3 region is CASSGTGTGAVVSEKLFF. The CDR3 DNA is TGTGCCAGCAGCGGGACCGGGACAGGGGCAGTGGTGTCAGAAAAACTGTTTTTT.

The chain joins TRBV25-1 to TRBJ1-5; 8 nucleotides line up with TRBD1. The J segment lost 6 bases and the V segment lost 7 bases, leaving 5 bases of the junction unmatched. There are 13 residues in the CDR3. CDR1 MGHDK and CDR2 SYGVNS come from the germline V gene. The CDR3, as DNA: TGTGCCAGCAAGGGAACAGGGGGTCAGCCCCAGCATTTT. Its translation is CASKGTGGQPQHF.

The chain employs TRBV5-1 and TRBJ2-1, with 8 bases that match TRBD2. This CDR3 has 15 amino acids. With V trimmed by 2 bases and J by 5 bases, 6 bases remained unmatched. CDR1 SGHRS and CDR2 YFSETQ come from the germline V gene. This CDR3 reads CASSFSGGPNNEQFF. CDR3 coding DNA: TGCGCCAGCAGCTTCAGCGGGGGCCCTAACAATGAGCAGTTCTTC.

The V call is TRBV24-1, the J call TRBJ2-2; 10 bases map to TRBD1. Germline values: CDR1 KGHDR, CDR2 SFDVKD. The CDR3 contains 16 residues. V dropped 3 bases and J dropped 6; count of bases not matched to a gene: 6. This CDR3 is CATSDPRQGASGELFF. CDR3 DNA: TGTGCCACCAGTGATCCCCGACAGGGGGCTTCCGGGGAGCTGTTTTTT.

The genes are TRBV6-5 and TRBJ1-4, with a weak D call TRBD1 (6 bases). Germline V gene lookup returns CDR1 MNHEY and CDR2 SVGAGI. Trimming shortened V by 11 bases and J by 6 bases, and 16 bases separated the two germline ends. The CDR3 sequence is 13 residues long. The CDR3 protein is CAGGTYVDEKLFF. CDR3 in DNA: TGTGCCGGGGGCACCTACGTCGATGAAAAACTGTTTTTT.

This chain links TRBV7-8 with TRBJ2-7; D ambiguous. Trimming left V 5 bases short and J 3 bases short, with 5 bases between. Germline loops: CDR1 SGHVS, CDR2 FQNEAQ. The CDR3 spans 11 residues. The CDR3 reads CASSPNYEQYF. The CDR3 DNA reads as TGTGCCAGCAGCCCTAACTACGAGCAGTACTTC.

On this clone: The CDR3 carries no conserved terminal phenylalanine or tryptophan, so it likely arises from a read error. It is unclear where the CDR3 begins or ends on the DNA, so no DNA is shown, and the CDR3 is as TCRdb lists it. The chain links TRBV3-1 (or the pseudogene TRBV3-2) to TRBJ1-1; the DNA was not used to check the table's D call, TRBD1. The CDR3 region is 10 residues in length, termini included. Germline V lookup: CDR1 LGHDT, CDR2 YNNKEL (reference sequence). The CDR3 spells CASSQERTVG.

The J gene is TRBJ2-7, the V gene TRBV28; TRBD1 or TRBD2 may be the D gene (7 bases each). This CDR3 has 14 amino acids. Germline V gene data show CDR1 as MDHEN and CDR2 as SYDVKM. V shed 6 bases and J shed 2 bases, with 14 bases lying between them. The CDR3 DNA is TGTGCCAGCAGAGTGACAGGGAGGGCCTACGAGCAGTACTTC. It encodes CASRVTGRAYEQYF.

This chain connects TRBV7-7 to TRBJ2-1, with 9 positions matching TRBD1. The CDR3 consists of 16 residues. J gave up 3 bases and V 1 base, and 4 bases lay outside the gene matches. Germline V gene data show CDR1 as SSHAT and CDR2 as FNYEAQ (reference sequence). CDR3: CASSLDAGQGYNEQFF. For the CDR3, the DNA is TGTGCCAGCAGCTTAGATGCGGGACAGGGCTACAATGAGCAGTTCTTC.

The chain couples TRBV21-1 to TRBJ1-6. TRBV21-1 is noted as a pseudogene. CDR3 length: 12 amino acids. CDR3 amino acids: CASSKENSPLHF. The DNA for the CDR3 is TGTGCCAGCAGCAAAGAGAATTCACCCCTCCACTTT.

This clone came up a few times. This sequence joins TRBV18 and TRBJ2-7; maybe TRBD1 (5 bases). Germline values: CDR1 KGHSH, CDR2 LQKENI. CDR3 length equals 12 residues. V was trimmed by 6 bases and J by 3 bases, leaving 9 bases between them. In DNA, the CDR3 is TGTGCCAGCTCCGACAGCCGCTACGAGCAGTACTTC. Translating gives CASSDSRYEQYF. Full variable domain (rest looked up from reference TRBV18 and TRBJ2-7): NAGVMQNPRHLVRRRGQEARLRCSPMKGHSHVYWYRQLPEEGLKFMVYLQKENIIDESGMPKERFSAEFPKEGPSILRIQQVVRGDSAAYFCASSDSRYEQYFGPGTRLTVT.

The rearrangement joins TRBV28 to TRBJ1-6, with 9 bases identical to TRBD1. Germline-derived CDR1 and CDR2 are MDHEN and SYDVKM. V lost 4 bases and J lost 9; bases outside the gene matches: 7. The CDR3 extends over 15 amino acids. The CDR3 nucleotides read TGTGCCAGCAGTTCACCCGGGACAGGGTCTTCACCCCTCCACTTT. Its translation: CASSSPGTGSSPLHF.

The gene calls are TRBV11-2 and TRBJ1-6, with 9 nucleotides matching TRBD1. The trim removed 3 bases at V and 9 bases at J, leaving 9 bases unmatched. The CDR3 sequence is 16 residues long. The germline V gene has CDR1 SGHAT and CDR2 FQNNGV. For the CDR3, the DNA is TGTGCCAGCAGCTTGATTGGGGGACAGGGTGGTTCACCCCTCCACTTT. Residues: CASSLIGGQGGSPLHF.